The rows below give T cell receptor beta chains drawn from one sample of a study of blood T cells in healthy people across ages. In TCRdb, the 5' RACE reads were re-called with MiXCR into one record per CDR3 protein. The data show about 670,000 distinct CDR3 sequences, 40% to 45% seen once. The sequenced material came from blood. The receptor set was obtained from a man aged 80 or over in good health. Both conserved end residues are part of each CDR3. The D gene is left open where the match is weak. A clone size is listed for some rows: how often the clone was seen (once, few, many), or a class if it is expanded.

clone_size | d_call | j_call | v_call | cdr3_aa | cdr3_nt
- | - | TRBJ2-5 | TRBV10-3 | CAIRGGGNQETQYF | TGTGCCATCAGGGGAGGGGGGAACCAAGAGACCCAGTACTTC
- | - | TRBJ2-1 | TRBV30 | CAWSDPSRDPYNEQFF | TGTGCCTGGAGCGACCCGTCCCGGGATCCCTACAATGAGCAGTTCTTC
- | - | TRBJ2-6 | TRBV5-1 | CASSSYENSGANVLTF | TGCGCCAGCAGCTCGTACGAGAACTCTGGGGCCAACGTCCTGACTTTC
- | - | TRBJ2-5 | TRBV7-3 | CASSDDQKTQYF | TGTGCCAGCAGCGACGATCAAAAGACCCAGTACTTC
- | - | TRBJ2-1 | TRBV7-6 | CASSSVPEGGSFYNEQFF | TGTGCCAGCAGCTCAGTTCCTGAGGGGGGCTCGTTCTACAATGAGCAGTTCTTC
many | - | TRBJ1-4 | TRBV7-2 | CASSLANEKLFF | TGTGCCAGCAGCTTAGCGAATGAAAAACTGTTTTTT
- | - | TRBJ2-5 | TRBV11-1 | CASSLGGGTRKYNEQYF | TGTGCCAGCAGCTTAGGGGGCGGGACAAGAAAATACAATGAGCAGTACTTC
few | - | TRBJ2-7 | TRBV7-2 | CTSSASYEQYF | TGTACCAGCAGCGCCTCCTACGAGCAGTACTTC
many | - | TRBJ2-7 | TRBV7-2 | CASSLGPKSYEQYF | TGTGCCAGCAGCTTAGGCCCGAAATCCTACGAGCAGTACTTC
- | - | TRBJ1-2 | TRBV4-2 | CASSQDGETYNYGYTF | TGTGCCAGCAGCCAAGATGGGGAGACTTATAACTATGGCTACACCTTC
- | - | TRBJ1-4 | TRBV7-9 | CASSPKWEKLFF | TGTGCCAGCAGCCCTAAATGGGAAAAACTGTTTTTT
- | TRBD1 | TRBJ2-1 | TRBV20-1 | CSATAGTGGRWEQFF | TGCAGTGCTACCGCCGGGACAGGGGGGAGGTGGGAGCAGTTCTTC
once | TRBD1 | TRBJ1-2 | TRBV6-2/TRBV6-3 | CASSMGQGRNGYTF | TGTGCCAGCAGTATGGGACAGGGGAGGAATGGCTACACCTTC
few | - | TRBJ2-7 | TRBV5-1 | CASSYETGREQYF | TGCGCCAGCAGCTACGAAACAGGGCGCGAGCAGTACTTC
- | - | TRBJ2-1 | TRBV29-1 | CSAKNNTNNEQFF | TGCAGCGCTAAAAACAACACGAACAATGAGCAGTTCTTC
- | TRBD1 | TRBJ1-6 | TRBV7-2 | CASSLGTGTDSPLHF | TGTGCCAGCAGCTTAGGGACAGGGACCGATTCACCCCTCCACTTT
- | TRBD2 | TRBJ2-5 | TRBV7-2 | CASSLNSGGAPPETQYF | TGTGCCAGCAGCCTTAATAGCGGGGGGGCCCCCCCAGAGACCCAGTACTTC
- | TRBD2 | TRBJ2-5 | TRBV10-1 | CASKRTSGRREGGTQYF | TGCGCCAGCAAAAGGACTAGCGGGAGGCGTGAAGGGGGGACCCAGTACTTC
many | - | TRBJ2-1 | TRBV7-8 | CASSPLGPYNEQFF | TGTGCCAGCAGCCCGCTGGGGCCTTACAATGAGCAGTTCTTC
- | - | TRBJ1-4 | TRBV25-1 | CASSDVGDRTNEKLFF | TGTGCCAGCAGTGACGTAGGGGATCGAACTAATGAAAAACTGTTTTTT
few | - | TRBJ2-7 | TRBV7-2 | CASSRQAGGYEQYF | TGTGCCAGCAGCCGACAGGCCGGGGGCTACGAGCAGTACTTC
few | - | TRBJ2-7 | TRBV6-2/TRBV6-3 | CASSYLARHEQYF | TGTGCCAGCAGTTACTTGGCGCGCCACGAGCAGTACTTC
many | - | TRBJ2-7 | TRBV6-2/TRBV6-3 | CASSLQGYEQYF | TGTGCCAGCAGTTTACAGGGTTACGAGCAGTACTTC
- | - | TRBJ1-1 | TRBV7-9 | CASSLAEFAEAFF | TGTGCCAGCAGCTTAGCTGAGTTCGCCGAAGCTTTCTTT
many | - | TRBJ2-7 | TRBV9 | CASSVAGNYEQYF | TGTGCCAGCAGCGTAGCTGGGAACTACGAGCAGTACTTC
- | - | TRBJ1-2 | TRBV20-1 | CSARLPRMGYGYTF | TGCAGTGCAAGACTTCCCCGGATGGGCTATGGCTACACCTTC
- | TRBD1 | TRBJ2-1 | TRBV20-1 | CSAPSTGQDYNEQFF | TGCAGTGCTCCAAGTACAGGACAGGACTACAATGAGCAGTTCTTC
- | TRBD1 | TRBJ2-7 | TRBV4-1 | CASSQDTRDRGAYEQYF | TGCGCCAGCAGCCAAGATACCCGGGACAGGGGGGCCTACGAGCAGTACTTC
few | - | TRBJ2-3 | TRBV6-6 | CASTDPGPTDTQYF | TGTGCCAGCACCGACCCGGGACCCACAGATACGCAGTATTTT
- | - | TRBJ1-4 | TRBV4-1 | CASSQDPRGLSEKLFF | TGCGCCAGCAGCCAAGATCCGCGGGGCCTCTCCGAAAAACTGTTTTTT
few | - | TRBJ1-2 | TRBV28 | CASSLDERFGYTF | TGTGCCAGCAGTTTAGATGAGAGGTTCGGCTACACCTTC
- | - | TRBJ1-2 | TRBV10-2 | CASYNRVNYGYTF | TGCGCCAGCTATAACAGGGTTAACTATGGCTACACCTTC
many | - | TRBJ2-1 | TRBV12-5 | CASGLAPNSGLYNEQFF | TGTGCTAGTGGTTTGGCCCCCAACAGCGGCCTGTACAATGAGCAGTTCTTC
few | - | TRBJ2-6 | TRBV6-5 | CASSYSSGTGANVLTF | TGTGCCAGCAGTTACTCTTCCGGGACAGGGGCCAACGTCCTGACTTTC
- | - | TRBJ1-2 | TRBV7-2 | CASSRERQTNYGYTF | TGTGCCAGCAGCCGCGAGAGACAGACTAACTATGGCTACACCTTC
medium-sized | TRBD2 | TRBJ2-1 | TRBV7-2 | CASSPLAGGNNEQFF | TGTGCCAGCAGCCCCCTGGCGGGAGGGAACAATGAGCAGTTCTTC
few | TRBD2 | TRBJ2-3 | TRBV6-1 | CASSRTSGSPSTDTQYF | TGTGCCAGCAGTCGGACTAGCGGGAGCCCTAGCACAGATACGCAGTATTTT
- | TRBD1 | TRBJ2-7 | TRBV2 | CASSDTTGGYEQYF | TGTGCCAGCAGTGACACGACAGGGGGCTACGAGCAGTACTTC
once | - | TRBJ2-3 | TRBV2 | CASQQLVKGMDTQYF | TGTGCCAGCCAACAACTAGTAAAGGGTATGGATACGCAGTATTTT
few | - | TRBJ2-7 | TRBV5-6 | CASSVTGLKGEQYF | TGTGCCAGCAGCGTTACAGGACTAAAAGGGGAGCAGTACTTC
few | TRBD2 | TRBJ2-5 | TRBV28 | CASAGERQSEQYF | TGTGCCAGCGCGGGGGAGAGGCAGTCCGAACAGTACTTC
- | TRBD1 | TRBJ2-1 | TRBV24-1 | CATSDTGRRGNEQFF | TGTGCCACCAGTGATACGGGGCGCAGGGGGAATGAGCAGTTCTTC
- | TRBD1 | TRBJ1-4 | TRBV6-1 | CASSELWDRGEKLFF | TGTGCCAGCAGTGAATTGTGGGACAGAGGGGAAAAACTGTTTTTT
- | - | TRBJ1-2 | TRBV7-2 | CASSANPESYGYTF | TGTGCCAGCAGCGCAAACCCGGAGAGCTATGGCTACACCTTC